The 11 T cell receptor beta chains below were found in one sample sequenced in a study of shared clonotypes between healthy human individuals. Clones were sequenced by immunoSEQ multiplex PCR, and TCRdb holds only the in-frame ones, with some missing. The sample includes around 1,100,000 clones, approximately 80% seen only once; the top ten take 0.7% to 0.95%. Sequencing input: memory CD4+ T cells from PBMCs. Subset specified: CD45RA-negative fraction. The source of these receptors is a man aged 18 to 30 in good health. Some clones in this sample may be carry-over from other donors' samples.

This clone was detected only once. The chain is built from TRBV5-1 and TRBJ2-3; perhaps TRBD1 as D (6 bases). CDR1 SGHRS and CDR2 YFSETQ come from the germline V gene. V lost 4 bases to trimming and J lost 2 bases, with 14 bases between them. This CDR3 has 15 amino acids. CDR3 sequence reads: CASSLPTGITDTQYF. CDR3 nucleotides: TGCGCCAGCAGCCTCCCGACAGGAATCACAGATACGCAGTATTTT.

This clone was detected once. The chain joins TRBV28 to TRBJ1-6; no clear D. This CDR3 region has 13 residues. CDR1 is MDHEN and CDR2 is SYDVKM in the germline V gene. V was clipped by 5 bases and J by 9 bases, with 11 bases between them. CDR3: CASSRTSSSPLHF. The DNA of the CDR3 is TGTGCCAGCAGTAGGACCTCCAGTTCACCCCTCCACTTT.

For this clone: This CDR3 is also generated by other DNA sequences in the sample. V is TRBV11-2 and J is TRBJ1-6; D unclear. The length of the CDR3 is 11 residues. CDR1 SGHAT and CDR2 FQNNGV come from the germline V gene. V was cut by 0 bases and J by 10 bases, with 1 base left in between. This chain's CDR3 is CASSLDSPLHF. CDR3 coding DNA: TGTGCCAGCAGCTTAGACTCACCCCTCCACTTT.

V gene TRBV6-4 combines with J gene TRBJ2-6; weak D call: TRBD1 (5 bases). The CDR3 extends over 16 amino acids. Germline V lookup: CDR1 MRHNA, CDR2 SNTAGT. V lost 4 bases, J lost 0 bases, and 10 bases lay in between. CDR3 DNA: TGTGCCAGCAGTGTAGACAGCTTCTCTGGGGCCAACGTCCTGACTTTC. It encodes CASSVDSFSGANVLTF.

The chain links TRBV6-5 to TRBJ2-7; 12 bases are a match to TRBD2. Trimming cost V 6 bases and J 4 bases; bases outside gene matches: 7. Germline lookup yields CDR1 MNHEY and CDR2 SVGAGI. CDR3 length: 15 amino acids. The CDR3 sequence is CASSLRLAGDYEQYF. For the CDR3, the DNA is TGTGCCAGCAGCCTGCGACTAGCGGGAGATTACGAGCAGTACTTC.

V and J are TRBV5-4 and TRBJ2-3; D gene uncertain. The CDR3 spans 15 residues. The ends were cut back, 0 bases at V and 4 bases at J, with 12 bases in the middle. The germline CDR1 and CDR2 sequences are SGHNT and YYREEE (reference sequence). CDR3 loop: CASSLGGYWADTQYF. The CDR3 region has the DNA TGTGCCAGCAGCTTGGGAGGATACTGGGCAGATACGCAGTATTTT.

The chain is built from TRBV18 and TRBJ2-1, with 8 bases that match TRBD2. This CDR3 contains 19 residues. CDR1 and CDR2 (germline): KGHSH, LQKENI. V dropped 5 bases and J dropped 6; count of bases not matched to a gene: 21. The CDR3 DNA follows: TGTGCCAGCTCAGAATTCCAAGCGACCGGCGGGGCGGGAGGCAATGAGCAGTTCTTC. Translating gives CASSEFQATGGAGGNEQFF.

The chain combines TRBV10-1 with TRBJ2-3, with 10 bases matching TRBD2. The CDR3 spans 16 residues. The V and J ends lost 7 bases and 3 bases, in that order; junction bases with no gene match: 10. CDR1 WNHNN and CDR2 SYGVQD come from the germline V gene (reference sequence). CDR3 coding DNA: TGCGCCAGCACCCTGTCGACTAGCGGGTTAACAGATACGCAGTATTTT. Residues: CASTLSTSGLTDTQYF.

CDR3 nucleotides: TGCGCCAGCAGCCCCCTGGGCGGCGGGGAGCTGTTTTTT. Protein: CASSPLGGGELFF. The rearrangement joins TRBV5-1 to TRBJ2-2, with D uncertain. V was trimmed by 4 bases and J by 7 bases, leaving 11 bases between them. Per the germline V gene, CDR1 is SGHRS and CDR2 is YFSETQ. CDR3 length: 13 residues.

As to this clone: The same CDR3 can be traced to other DNA sequences in this sample. This rearrangement joins TRBV30 to TRBJ2-7; 10 positions match TRBD2. Germline V gives CDR1 GTSNPN, CDR2 SVGIG (reference sequence). CDR3 length: 13 residues. J lost 7 bases, V lost 4 bases, and 7 bases had no gene match. The CDR3: CAWTAGGVGEQYF. The CDR3 DNA is TGTGCCTGGACAGCGGGAGGGGTGGGAGAGCAGTACTTC.

The chain joins TRBV5-1 to TRBJ2-2; TRBD1 matches at 10 bases. This CDR3 is 17 amino acids long. The germline V gene has CDR1 SGHRS and CDR2 YFSETQ. Trimming at V came to 4 bases and at J to 4 bases, leaving 10 bases not matched to a gene. CDR3: CASSRALGQGITGELFF. Here the CDR3 DNA reads TGCGCCAGCAGCCGCGCCCTGGGACAGGGGATCACCGGGGAGCTGTTTTTT. Complete variable domain (other parts from reference TRBV5-1 and TRBJ2-2): KAGVTQTPRYLIKTRGQQVTLSCSPISGHRSVSWYQQTPGQGLQFLFEYFSETQRNKGNFPGRFSGRQFSNSRSEMNVSTLELGDSALYLCASSRALGQGITGELFFGEGSRLTVL.